Presented here are 4 T cell receptor beta chains from one specimen sequenced in a study of cytomegalovirus exposure and HLA in healthy donors. PCR involved 60 Vbeta and 13 Jbeta primers. Only in-frame clones appear in the TCRdb table, and some are missing; sequencing was by immunoSEQ multiplex PCR. The sample carries under 110,000 clones, 65% to 75% recorded once. The sequencing input was PBMCs. These receptor sequences come from a woman aged 35 to 49 in good health and CMV-seronegative.

CDR3 protein: CASSSGLAGVYEQFF. The DNA of the CDR3 is TGTGCCAGCAGCTCCGGACTAGCGGGAGTTTATGAGCAGTTCTTC. The chain recombines TRBV7-2 with TRBJ2-1; 13 bases are shared with TRBD2. This CDR3 region has 15 residues. Germline CDR1 SGHTA, CDR2 FQGNSA. The J segment lost 8 bases and the V segment lost 4 bases, leaving 5 bases of the junction unmatched. The full variable domain, its missing parts supplied by reference TRBV7-2 and TRBJ2-1, is GAGVSQSPSNKVTEKGKDVELRCDPISGHTALYWYRQSLGQGLEFLIYFQGNSAPDKSGLPSDRFSAERTGGSVSTLTIQRTQQEDSAVYLCASSSGLAGVYEQFFGPGTRLTVL.

Notes on this clone: This sample includes further DNA sequences coding for the same CDR3. J is TRBJ2-7 and V is TRBV6-1; 7 bases are shared with TRBD2. The CDR3 length is 14 residues. CDR1 and CDR2 (germline): MNHNS, SASEGT. With 7 bases clipped from V and 3 bases from J, the junction kept 9 bases outside the gene matches. Here the CDR3 reads CASTPLGRVYEQYF. The CDR3 coding sequence is TGTGCCAGCACCCCCTTGGGGAGGGTCTACGAGCAGTACTTC.

The chain combines TRBV18 with TRBJ2-2, with TRBD1 as a possible D gene (6 bases). CDR1 KGHSH and CDR2 LQKENI come from the germline V gene. V was trimmed by 6 bases and J by 1 base, leaving 6 bases between them. The CDR3 extends over 13 amino acids. The CDR3 region has the DNA TGTGCCAGCTCGGGACAGAACACCGGGGAGCTGTTTTTT. Its protein is CASSGQNTGELFF. Full variable domain (rest looked up from reference TRBV18 and TRBJ2-2): NAGVMQNPRHLVRRRGQEARLRCSPMKGHSHVYWYRQLPEEGLKFMVYLQKENIIDESGMPKERFSAEFPKEGPSILRIQQVVRGDSAAYFCASSGQNTGELFFGEGSRLTVL.

The V gene is TRBV7-2, the J gene TRBJ2-5, with D perhaps TRBD2 (6 bases). With 5 bases removed from V and 5 bases from J, the gap between germline ends came to 18 bases. The CDR3 loop spans 15 amino acids. Germline assignment: CDR1 SGHTA and CDR2 FQGNSA. The CDR3 sequence: CASSVTPSGGETQYF. DNA of the CDR3: TGTGCCAGCAGCGTCACTCCCTCCGGGGGTGAGACCCAGTACTTC.